This T cell receptor beta chain was documented in a study of CD8+CD57+ T cells in acquired aplastic anemia. Study summary: The DNA of sorted CD4+ and CD8+ cells averaged around 3 ug.

The study profiled TCR beta VDJ and CDR3 using genomic DNA as template. TCRdb processed the reads anew with MiXCR; each CDR3 protein has one entry. The sample has some 120,000 distinct CDR3 sequences, over 30% seen once. This clonotype was recorded a few times. Sequencing involved patients with CD8+CD57+ cell expansion previously shown by flow cytometry. The cohort consisted entirely of patients having severe acquired aplastic anemia. The V gene's germline CDR1 is SQVTM and CDR2 ANQGSEA. The germline V and J ends were trimmed by 6 bases and 6 bases, with 15 bases remaining between them. The length of the CDR3 is 12 residues.

The specimen sequenced was sorted CD4+, CD8+, or CD8+CD57+ T cells (not recorded which) from PBMCs. The J gene is TRBJ2-7, the V gene TRBV29-1, with D perhaps TRBD2 (6 bases). This receptor was taken from a human donor with aplastic anemia. In nucleotides, the CDR3 is TGCAGCGTATTGCGAGGGCGGGGCGAGCAGTACTTC. Protein sequence: CSVLRGRGEQYF.